The present entry profiles one T cell receptor (beta chain) with its context. Its antigen is unidentified. This specimen belongs to a study of vaccination and CD4 T cells after COVID-19. General observations from the study: It was observed that, in convalescent patients, a median about 86% of reactive clones arose only post-vaccination. Nearly all convalescent vaccine-specific clones, 304 of 307, recognized only SARS-CoV-2 spike.

Cultured CD4+ T-cell DNA underwent Oncomine TCR Beta short-read sequencing. TCRdb re-derived calls from the PCR reads in MiXCR, one entry per CDR3 protein. In the table there are about 14,000 distinct CDR3 sequences, around 30% of which are singletons. Treatment in this sample: 10-day PBMC culture with coronavirus spike peptide pools or control peptides (ViraFEST assay). This CDR3 is 14 amino acids long. Trimming at V came to 5 bases and at J to 3 bases, leaving 6 bases not matched to a gene. CDR1 and CDR2 from the germline V gene are SEHNR and FQNEAQ (reference sequence). The rearrangement links TRBV7-9 to TRBJ2-7; TRBD1 agrees at 8 bases. This receptor was taken from a human donor with COVID-19. Sample: cultured CD4+ T cells from blood. DNA of the CDR3: TGTGCCAGCAGCGATTGGACAGGGTTCTACGAGCAGTACTTC. Translated, it gives CASSDWTGFYEQYF. The full variable domain, in which reference TRBV7-9 and TRBJ2-7 provide the parts outside the CDR3, is DTGVSQNPRHKITKRGQNVTFRCDPISEHNRLYWYRQTLGQGPEFLTYFQNEAQLEKSRLLSDRFSAERPKGSFSTLEIQRTEQGDSAMYLCASSDWTGFYEQYFGPGTRLTVT.